This record covers a single T cell receptor (beta chain). From germline, CDR1 is SGHNT and CDR2 YYREEE (reference sequence). The CDR3 runs 15 residues. V gave up 4 bases and J gave up 1 base, with 11 bases separating them. This record belongs to a study of blood T cell repertoires in COVID-19. The wider study: Acute and convalescent COVID-19 samples came from the United States, Italy and Spain. From T cells, B-cell-depleted T cells, or PBMCs came the material, which was cDNA or gDNA.

Source study methods: Estimates of nucleated cell counts were drawn from the amplification of reference gene primers. Sequencing used immunoSEQ multiplex PCR; TCRdb keeps in-frame clones, though not all of them. V and J calls and clone size come straight from that table; D and trimming were deduced from the DNA. The top ten clones hold approximately 24% of a sample with around 170,000 clones, about nine tenths of them seen once. The sequencing sample was made of peripheral blood. The chain joins TRBV5-4 to TRBJ2-2; D perhaps matches TRBD2 (6 bases). The sequence was obtained from a man in his sixties with acute or convalescent COVID-19. The CDR3 nucleotides are TGTGCCAGCAGCCCGGACTACCTGAACACCGGGGAGCTGTTTTTT. It translates to CASSPDYLNTGELFF. Based on the CDR3 plus reference TRBV5-4 and TRBJ2-2, the full variable domain is ETGVTQSPTHLIKTRGQQVTLRCSSQSGHNTVSWYQQALGQGPQFIFQYYREEENGRGNFPPRFSGLQFPNYSSELNVNALELDDSALYLCASSPDYLNTGELFFGEGSRLTVL.